The 10 T cell receptor beta chains below all came from one sample that was sequenced in a study of CD8 T cells in Susac syndrome. RNA amounts of roughly 0.45 to 1 ug underwent reverse transcription with random hexamers. A single record per CDR3 protein comes from TCRdb applying MiXCR to the immunoSEQ multiplex PCR reads. The sample has 250,000 to 350,000 distinct CDR3 sequences, 85% seen once. The sample consisted of CD8+ T cells from PBMCs. The source is a human donor with multiple sclerosis.

This clonotype was counted once. This chain joins TRBV4-1 and TRBJ2-7, with TRBD2 as a possible D gene (7 bases). Germline V lookup: CDR1 MGHRA, CDR2 YSYEKL. Trimming left V 4 bases short and J 5 bases short, with 24 bases between. The CDR3 extends over 17 amino acids. CDR3 residues: CASSLRARGGGRHEQYF. The CDR3 bases are TGCGCCAGCAGCCTTCGAGCCCGAGGGGGGGGGAGGCACGAGCAGTACTTC.

The chain recombines TRBV5-4 with TRBJ1-6; D is ambiguous. V lost 4 bases, J lost 9 bases, and 23 bases lay in between. This CDR3 is built from 17 residues. CDR1 is SGHNT, CDR2 YYREEE, per germline (reference sequence). Here the CDR3 DNA reads TGTGCCAGCAGCGATCCCTCGACTGTGGGTTTGGGTTCACCCCTCCACTTT. It codes for CASSDPSTVGLGSPLHF.

The V gene is TRBV27, the J gene TRBJ1-2; D unresolved. Germline assignment: CDR1 MNHEY and CDR2 SMNVEV (reference sequence). V was shortened by 0 bases and J by 4 bases, with 6 bases between the two germline ends. The CDR3 sequence is 13 residues long. Here the CDR3 reads CASSLSSSYGYTF. CDR3 DNA: TGTGCCAGCAGTTTATCCAGCAGCTATGGCTACACCTTC.

The chain joins TRBV30 to TRBJ2-5; 9 bases align to TRBD2. V shed 3 bases, J shed 2 bases, and the junction held 4 bases outside the gene matches. This CDR3 contains 14 residues. CDR1 GTSNPN and CDR2 SVGIG come from the germline V gene (reference sequence). The CDR3 DNA sequence: TGTGCCTGGAGAACTAGCGGGTTTCAAGAGACCCAGTACTTC. Protein: CAWRTSGFQETQYF.

This rearrangement joins TRBV27 to TRBJ2-7, with D perhaps matching TRBD2 (6 bases). Germline V CDR1 and CDR2: MNHEY, SMNVEV (reference sequence). This CDR3 contains 15 residues. Trimming shortened V by 2 bases and J by 3 bases, and 14 bases separated the two germline ends. In DNA form, the CDR3 reads TGTGCCAGCAGTTTAGATGCCCAGCGGGTCTACGAGCAGTACTTC. Translation: CASSLDAQRVYEQYF.

The CDR3 protein is CASSFTGGSYEQYF. For the CDR3, the DNA is TGTGCCAGCAGCTTCACTGGGGGGTCCTACGAGCAGTACTTC. The chain links TRBV7-4 to TRBJ2-7, with D perhaps matching TRBD2 (6 bases). V was trimmed by 3 bases and J by 1 base, leaving 10 bases between them. The CDR3 contains 14 residues. Germline CDR1 SGHVT, CDR2 SQSDAQ.

This clonotype was seen just once. The V call is TRBV12-3 or TRBV12-4, the J call TRBJ2-4; tentatively, D is TRBD2 (5 bases). Trimming stripped 3 bases from V and 8 bases from J, with 11 bases between. The CDR3 runs to 13 residues. The CDR3 coding sequence is TGTGCCAGCAGTTTGCGACTCGGGGACATTCAGTACTTC. Its translation: CASSLRLGDIQYF.

The V call is TRBV9, the J call TRBJ2-3, with D perhaps given as TRBD1 or TRBD2 (5 bases each). V gave up 0 bases and J gave up 0 bases, with 8 bases separating them. The CDR3 has 15 residues. Germline values: CDR1 SGDLS, CDR2 YYNGEE. The CDR3 sequence is CASSVDWGSTDTQYF. CDR3 in DNA: TGTGCCAGCAGCGTAGATTGGGGGAGCACAGATACGCAGTATTTT.

The chain has TRBV24-1 and TRBJ2-7, with 8 bases that match TRBD2. The V and J ends lost 12 bases and 6 bases, in that order; junction bases with no gene match: 3. Germline V gene lookup returns CDR1 KGHDR and CDR2 SFDVKD. This CDR3 is 10 amino acids long. CDR3 coding DNA: TGTGCCCCGGGAGGGGCCGAGCAGTACTTC. It encodes CAPGGAEQYF.

This chain connects TRBV30 to TRBJ1-4; tentatively, D is TRBD1 (5 bases). Germline V gene lookup returns CDR1 GTSNPN and CDR2 SVGIG (reference sequence). Trimming pared 0 bases from V and 5 bases from J, leaving 13 bases between. The CDR3 is 15 amino acids. The CDR3: CAWSVRKGRNEKLFF. The CDR3, as DNA: TGTGCCTGGAGTGTACGTAAGGGGAGGAATGAAAAACTGTTTTTT.